These T cell receptor beta chains were read from a single sample in a study of tumor and adjacent non-tumor tissue in lung cancer. TCRdb processed the multiplex PCR reads anew with MiXCR; each CDR3 protein has one entry. The data hold 90,000 to 120,000 distinct CDR3 sequences, with 65% observed a single time. The sample comprised distant non-tumor lung tissue. The receptors here all came from a man under 40 with non-small cell lung cancer. The CDR3 runs from the conserved cysteine through the conserved F or W. D genes are given only for firm matches. Size is stated for part of the rows, as once, few or many counts, or as a class when the clone is expanded.

TRBJ1-2 once . TRBV12-3/TRBV12-4 TGTGCCAACAGTTGGGAACAGAGGGGAGGTTACACCTTC CANSWEQRGGYTF
TRBJ1-2 . . TRBV20-1 TGCAGTGCTAGAGAGGGGGGATCATACTATGGCTACACATTC CSAREGGSYYGYTF
TRBJ2-2 many TRBD1 TRBV20-1 TGCAGTGCTGGGGCCCAGGGGGCGACCACCGGGGAGCTGTTTTTT CSAGAQGATTGELFF
TRBJ2-2 . . TRBV12-3/TRBV12-4 TGTGACAACGGTCGAACTGCCGGGGAGCTGTTTTTT CDNGRTAGELFF
TRBJ2-5 few . TRBV11-2 TGTGCCAGCAGGGACTTGGAGACCCAGTACTTC CASRDLETQYF
TRBJ2-3 . . TRBV20-1 TGCTGTGCTTTCCGGGACCAAACCAATAGGCAGTATTTT CCAFRDQTNRQYF
TRBJ2-3 . TRBD2 TRBV4-2 TGTGCCAGCGGCCAAGTTGCGGGAGATATGCAGTATTTT CASGQVAGDMQYF
TRBJ1-2 few . TRBV11-2 TGTGCCAGCAGCGCCCAGGCGATTACCAATGGCTACACCTTC CASSAQAITNGYTF
TRBJ1-5 few . TRBV5-1 TGCGCCAGCAGCTTGGGAGGATATAGCAATCAGCCCCAGCATTTT CASSLGGYSNQPQHF
TRBJ1-1 many . TRBV4-2 TGTGCCAGCAGCCAGAGGGACGGGGAAGCTTTCTTT CASSQRDGEAFF
TRBJ1-1 few TRBD1 TRBV30 TGTGCCTGGCACAGCAGGACAGGGATGACTGAAGCTTTCTTT CAWHSRTGMTEAFF
TRBJ1-1 . . TRBV20-1 TGTAGTGCGGACTGGCCTGAAGCTTTCTTT CSADWPEAFF
TRBJ1-1 many TRBD1 TRBV12-3/TRBV12-4 TGTGCCAGCACCCGGACAGGGGCGAACACTGAAGCTTTCTTT CASTRTGANTEAFF
TRBJ2-2 . TRBD2 TRBV11-2 TGCGCCAGCAGCTCCAGACAAGCGGGAGGTAACACCGGGGAGCTGTTTTTT CASSSRQAGGNTGELFF
TRBJ1-1 . . TRBV29-1 TGCAGCGCCCTGGGGAGCGAGGGAACAGAGACTGAAACTTTCTTT CSALGSEGTETETFF
TRBJ2-2 . . TRBV24-1 TGTGCCTCCTGGACAGTCAATCCGAACACCGGGGAGCTGTTTTTT CASWTVNPNTGELFF
TRBJ2-3 . TRBD1 TRBV24-1 TGTGTCACCAGTGATTTAGGGACAGGGAACACAGATACGCAGTGTTTT CVTSDLGTGNTDTQCF
TRBJ2-2 . . TRBV20-1 TGCAGCGCTCGTATGGGGCTAGAAACCGGGGAGCTGTTTTTT CSARMGLETGELFF
TRBJ2-7 many . TRBV29-1 TGCAGCGTTGCGGTAGGGGAAAGGTACGAGCAGTACTTC CSVAVGERYEQYF
TRBJ2-3 . TRBD1 TRBV7-9 TGTACCAGCAGCATAAGAGGAAGGAATGTTCAGGGGGCCACAGATACGCAGTATTTT CTSSIRGRNVQGATDTQYF
TRBJ2-1 . . TRBV6-2/TRBV6-3 TGTGCCAGCAGTTACTGGGCGGGGCAGGGCTATCTAAGCTCCTACAATGAGCAGTTCTTC CASSYWAGQGYLSSYNEQFF
TRBJ2-5 . . TRBV2 TGTGCCAGCAGTGTCCCAGGGACCCAGTACTTC CASSVPGTQYF
TRBJ2-3 once TRBD2 TRBV11-2 TGTGCCAGCAGGTTAAGGCGGGGGGTCACAGATGCGCAGTATTTT CASRLRRGVTDAQYF
TRBJ2-2 . TRBD2 TRBV29-1 TGCAGCGTCGGACTAGTGGGAGGCACCGTGGAGCTGTCTTTT CSVGLVGGTVELSF
TRBJ2-1 . . TRBV4-1 TGCACCAGCAGCCAGGATTCCGGCGATGGCAATGAGCAGTTCTTC CTSSQDSGDGNEQFF
TRBJ2-1 once . TRBV6-2/TRBV6-3 TGTATCAGCAGCCGATGGCAGGCACACAATGAGCAGTTCTTC CISSRWQAHNEQFF
TRBJ2-1 many . TRBV6-2/TRBV6-3 TGTGCCAGCAGTTATATCAGGGGTGGCTACAATGAGCAGTTCTTC CASSYIRGGYNEQFF
TRBJ2-5 . . TRBV11-2 TGTGTCAGCAGCACGCAGGGTCCAGAGACCCAATACTTC CVSSTQGPETQYF